This TCR beta chain was recorded in a study of metastatic and nonmetastatic thyroid tumors. Germline CDR1 reads MNHEY; CDR2 reads SVGEGT. The CDR3 extends over 11 amino acids. V was shortened by 8 bases and J by 7 bases, with 9 bases between the two germline ends. This clone was picked up a small number of times. Before thyroid surgery, none of the patients had received any treatment. TCRdb re-analyzed the PCR reads through MiXCR. In the table there are about 60,000 clones, under 20% of which are singletons. Material for sequencing was blood. The TCR sequence derives from a male donor with papillary thyroid cancer or a benign thyroid nodule (not recorded which). Some clones in this sample may be carry-over from other donors' samples. The V call is TRBV6-2 or TRBV6-3, the J call TRBJ2-1, with unresolved D. CDR3 loop: CASGYVNEQFF. DNA of the CDR3: TGTGCCAGCGGCTACGTAAATGAGCAGTTCTTC.